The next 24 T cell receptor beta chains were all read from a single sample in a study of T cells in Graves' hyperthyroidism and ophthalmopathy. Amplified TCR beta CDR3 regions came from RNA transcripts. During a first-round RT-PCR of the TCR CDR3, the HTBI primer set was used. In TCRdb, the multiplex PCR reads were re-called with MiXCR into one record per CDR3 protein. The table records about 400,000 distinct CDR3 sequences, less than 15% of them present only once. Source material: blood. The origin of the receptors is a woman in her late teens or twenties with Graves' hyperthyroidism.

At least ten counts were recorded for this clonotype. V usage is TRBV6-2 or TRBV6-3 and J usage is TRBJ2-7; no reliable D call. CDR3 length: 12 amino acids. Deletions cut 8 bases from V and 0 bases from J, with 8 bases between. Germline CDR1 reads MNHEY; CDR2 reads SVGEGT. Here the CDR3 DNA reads TGTGCCAGCGGGCTAACCTCCTACGAGCAGTACTTC. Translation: CASGLTSYEQYF.

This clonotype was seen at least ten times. The CDR3 nucleotides read TGTGCCAGCAGCCAGGGTACTAGCGGGAGTTACGAGCAGTACTTC. This sequence encodes CASSQGTSGSYEQYF. V is TRBV7-3 and J is TRBJ2-7; 11 bases match TRBD2. From germline, CDR1 is SGHTA and CDR2 FQGTGA. J gave up 4 bases and V 5 bases, and 7 bases lay outside the gene matches. The CDR3 contains 15 residues.

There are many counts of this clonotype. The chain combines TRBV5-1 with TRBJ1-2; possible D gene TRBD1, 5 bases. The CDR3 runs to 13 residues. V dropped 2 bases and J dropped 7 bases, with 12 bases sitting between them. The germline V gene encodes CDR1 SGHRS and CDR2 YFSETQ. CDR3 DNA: TGCGCCAGCAGCTTAGACAGCTTTGGTGGCTACACCTTC. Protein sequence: CASSLDSFGGYTF.

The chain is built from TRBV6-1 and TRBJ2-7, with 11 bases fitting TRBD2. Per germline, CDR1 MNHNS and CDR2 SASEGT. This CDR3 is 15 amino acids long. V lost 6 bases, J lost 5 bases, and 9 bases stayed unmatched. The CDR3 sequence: CASRGKTSGKHEQYF. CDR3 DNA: TGTGCCAGCAGGGGGAAGACTAGCGGGAAACACGAGCAGTACTTC.

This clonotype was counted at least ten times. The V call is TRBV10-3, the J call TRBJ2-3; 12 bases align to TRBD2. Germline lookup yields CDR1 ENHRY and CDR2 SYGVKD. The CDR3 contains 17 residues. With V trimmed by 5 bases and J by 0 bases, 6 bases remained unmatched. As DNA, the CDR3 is TGTGCCATCAGTAGGACTAGCGGGGACCATAGCACAGATACGCAGTATTTT. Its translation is CAISRTSGDHSTDTQYF.

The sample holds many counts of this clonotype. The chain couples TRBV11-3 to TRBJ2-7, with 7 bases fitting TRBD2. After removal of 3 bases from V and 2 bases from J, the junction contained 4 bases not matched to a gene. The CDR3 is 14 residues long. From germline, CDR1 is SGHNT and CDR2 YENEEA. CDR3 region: CASSLSGGTYEQYF. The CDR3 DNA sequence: TGTGCCAGCAGCTTGTCCGGGGGGACCTACGAGCAGTACTTC. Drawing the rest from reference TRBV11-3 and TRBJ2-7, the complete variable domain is EAGVVQSPRYKIIEKKQPVAFWCNPISGHNTLYWYLQNLGQGPELLIRYENEEAVDDSQLPKDRFSAERLKGVDSTLKIQPAELGDSAVYLCASSLSGGTYEQYFGPGTRLTVT.

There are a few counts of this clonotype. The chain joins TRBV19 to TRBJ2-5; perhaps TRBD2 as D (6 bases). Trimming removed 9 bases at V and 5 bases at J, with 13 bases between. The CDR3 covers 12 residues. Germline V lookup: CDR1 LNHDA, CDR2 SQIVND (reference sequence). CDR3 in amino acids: CASGVAGETQYF. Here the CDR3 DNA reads TGTGCCAGCGGGGTTGCGGGGGAGACCCAGTACTTC.

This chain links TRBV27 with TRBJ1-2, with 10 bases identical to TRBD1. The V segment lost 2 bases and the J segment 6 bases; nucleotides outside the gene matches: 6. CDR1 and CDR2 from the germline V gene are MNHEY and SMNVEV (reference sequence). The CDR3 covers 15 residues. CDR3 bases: TGTGCCAGCAGTTTAGGGGGACAGGGGCTAGATGGCTACACCTTC. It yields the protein CASSLGGQGLDGYTF.

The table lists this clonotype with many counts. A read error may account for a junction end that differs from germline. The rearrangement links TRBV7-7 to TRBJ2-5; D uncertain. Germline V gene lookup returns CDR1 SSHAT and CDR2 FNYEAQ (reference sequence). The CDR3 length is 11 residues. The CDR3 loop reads CASSQDETQYF. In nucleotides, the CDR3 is TGTGCTAGCAGCCAGGACGAGACCCAGTACTTC.

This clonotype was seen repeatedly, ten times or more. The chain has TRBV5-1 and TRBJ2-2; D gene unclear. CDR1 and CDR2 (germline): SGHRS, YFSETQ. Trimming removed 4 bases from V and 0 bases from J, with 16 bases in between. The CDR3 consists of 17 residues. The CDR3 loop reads CASSPSATRTNTGELFF. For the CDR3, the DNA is TGCGCCAGCAGCCCCTCAGCGACACGGACGAACACCGGGGAGCTGTTTTTT.

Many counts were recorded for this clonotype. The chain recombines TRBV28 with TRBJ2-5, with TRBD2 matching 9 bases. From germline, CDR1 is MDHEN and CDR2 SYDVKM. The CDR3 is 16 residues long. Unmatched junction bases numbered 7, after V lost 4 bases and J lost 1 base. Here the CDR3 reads CASSSPQAGGQETQYF. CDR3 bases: TGTGCCAGCAGTTCCCCCCAAGCGGGGGGCCAAGAGACCCAGTACTTC.

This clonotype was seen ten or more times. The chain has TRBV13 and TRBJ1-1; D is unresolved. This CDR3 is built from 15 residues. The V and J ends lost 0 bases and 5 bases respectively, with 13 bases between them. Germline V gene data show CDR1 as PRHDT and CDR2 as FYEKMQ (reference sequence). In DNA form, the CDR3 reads TGTGCCAGCAGCTTAGGCGGTGGCGGAGGGACTGAAGCTTTCTTT. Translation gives CASSLGGGGGTEAFF.

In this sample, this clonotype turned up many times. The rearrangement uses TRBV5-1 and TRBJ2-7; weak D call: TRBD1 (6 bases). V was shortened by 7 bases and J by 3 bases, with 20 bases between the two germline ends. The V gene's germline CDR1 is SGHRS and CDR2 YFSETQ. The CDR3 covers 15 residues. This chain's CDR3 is CASGPDQPGHYEQYF. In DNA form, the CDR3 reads TGCGCCAGCGGCCCGGATCAACCGGGACACTACGAGCAGTACTTC.

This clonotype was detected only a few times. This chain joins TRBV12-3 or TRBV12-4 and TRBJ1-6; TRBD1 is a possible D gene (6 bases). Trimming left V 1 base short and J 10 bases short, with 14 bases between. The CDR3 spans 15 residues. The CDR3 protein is CASSLDRADWSPLHF. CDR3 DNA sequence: TGTGCCAGCAGTTTAGACAGGGCGGATTGGTCACCCCTCCACTTT.

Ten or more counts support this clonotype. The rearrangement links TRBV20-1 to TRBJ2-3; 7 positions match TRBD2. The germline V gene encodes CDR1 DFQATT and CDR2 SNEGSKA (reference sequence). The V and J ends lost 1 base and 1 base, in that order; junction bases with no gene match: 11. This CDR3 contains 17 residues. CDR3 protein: CSARGPVASGGTDTQYF. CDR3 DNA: TGCAGTGCTAGAGGCCCCGTGGCGAGCGGGGGCACAGATACGCAGTATTTT.

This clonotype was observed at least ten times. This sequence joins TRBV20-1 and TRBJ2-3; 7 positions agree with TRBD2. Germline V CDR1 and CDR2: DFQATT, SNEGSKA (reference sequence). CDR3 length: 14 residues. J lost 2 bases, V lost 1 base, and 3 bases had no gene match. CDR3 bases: TGCAGTGCTAGAGGGTGGGACTACACAGATACGCAGTATTTT. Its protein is CSARGWDYTDTQYF.

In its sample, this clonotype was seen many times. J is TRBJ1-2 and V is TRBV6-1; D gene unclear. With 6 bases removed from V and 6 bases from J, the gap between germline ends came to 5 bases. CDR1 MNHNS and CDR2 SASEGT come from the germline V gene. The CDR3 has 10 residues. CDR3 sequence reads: CASRKDGYTF. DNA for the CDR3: TGTGCCAGCAGAAAGGATGGCTACACCTTC.

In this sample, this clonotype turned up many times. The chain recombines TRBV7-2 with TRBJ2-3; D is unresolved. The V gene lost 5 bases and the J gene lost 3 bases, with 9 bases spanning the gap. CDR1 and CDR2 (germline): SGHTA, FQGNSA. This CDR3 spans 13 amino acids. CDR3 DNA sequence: TGTGCCAGCAGCACGTGGAAGACAGATACGCAGTATTTT. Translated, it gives CASSTWKTDTQYF.

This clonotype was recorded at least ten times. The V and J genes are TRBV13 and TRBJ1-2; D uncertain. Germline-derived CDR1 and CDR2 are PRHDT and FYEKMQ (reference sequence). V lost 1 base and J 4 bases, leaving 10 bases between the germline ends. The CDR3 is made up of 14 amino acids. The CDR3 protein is CASSLDGKPYGYTF. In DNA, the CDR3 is TGTGCCAGCAGCTTAGATGGCAAGCCCTATGGCTACACCTTC.

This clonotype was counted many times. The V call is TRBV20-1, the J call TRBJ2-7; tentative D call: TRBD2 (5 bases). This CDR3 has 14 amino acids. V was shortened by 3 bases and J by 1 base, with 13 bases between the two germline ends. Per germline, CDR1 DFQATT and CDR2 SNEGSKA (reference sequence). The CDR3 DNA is TGCAGTGCTAGCCGGCGAGAGGGATCCTACGAGCAGTACTTC. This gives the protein CSASRREGSYEQYF.

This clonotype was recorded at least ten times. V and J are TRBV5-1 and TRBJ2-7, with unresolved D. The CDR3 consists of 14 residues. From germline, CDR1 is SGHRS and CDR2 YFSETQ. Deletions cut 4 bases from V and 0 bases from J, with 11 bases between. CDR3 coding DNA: TGCGCCAGCAGCCCCGACAACGACTCCTACGAGCAGTACTTC. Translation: CASSPDNDSYEQYF.

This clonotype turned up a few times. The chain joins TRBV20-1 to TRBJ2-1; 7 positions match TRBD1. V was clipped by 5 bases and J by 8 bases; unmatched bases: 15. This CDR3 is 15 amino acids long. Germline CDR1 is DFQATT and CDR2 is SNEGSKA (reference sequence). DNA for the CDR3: TGCAGTGCTCAACGCCGACAGGGCGGCTTTTATGAGCAGTTCTTC. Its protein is CSAQRRQGGFYEQFF.

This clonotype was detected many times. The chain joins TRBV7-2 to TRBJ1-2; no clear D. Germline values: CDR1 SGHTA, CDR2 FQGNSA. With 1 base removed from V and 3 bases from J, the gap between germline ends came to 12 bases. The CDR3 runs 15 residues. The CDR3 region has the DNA TGTGCCAGCAGCTTAGACGTGGGAGTCTACTATGGCTACACCTTC. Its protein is CASSLDVGVYYGYTF. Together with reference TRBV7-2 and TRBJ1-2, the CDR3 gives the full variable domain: GAGVSQSPSNKVTEKGKDVELRCDPISGHTALYWYRQSLGQGLEFLIYFQGNSAPDKSGLPSDRFSAERTGGSVSTLTIQRTQQEDSAVYLCASSLDVGVYYGYTFGSGTRLTVV.

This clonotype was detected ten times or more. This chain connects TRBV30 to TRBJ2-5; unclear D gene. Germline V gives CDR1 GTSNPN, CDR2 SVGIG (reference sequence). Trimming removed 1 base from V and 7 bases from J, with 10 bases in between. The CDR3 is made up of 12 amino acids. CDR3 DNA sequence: TGTGCCTGGAGTGAGGGAAGCGTGACCCAGTACTTC. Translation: CAWSEGSVTQYF.